This T cell receptor beta chain was sequenced during a study of blood T cell repertoires in COVID-19 (dated by TCRdb to 2020 to 2022). Some background on the complete study: Samples from collaborators originated in the United States, Italy and Spain and spanned both the acute and convalescent phases of COVID-19. The material from the prospective study consisted of cDNA or gDNA derived from T cells, B-cell-depleted T cells, or PBMCs. Subjects who had been exposed to COVID-19, were actively infected with it, or had recovered from it provided the deeply sampled blood TCRbeta repertoires that made up the dataset. The repertoires were released in a freely available public database meant as a resource for research on the immune response to SARS-CoV-2. Samples came from the ongoing ImmuneRACE study (first 160 participants) plus 1,254 subjects from 6 global collaborators. Sample metadata almost always included a de-identified subject ID, COVID-19 status, age in years and sex. Where available, HLA class I and class II types were taken from metadata supplied by the sample provider and were not determined by assay-based typing.

As regards this clone: What this receptor recognizes is not known. No much larger clonotype is one base removed from it; base qualities were not supplied.

TCRbeta CDR3 regions were amplified from genomic DNA by means of the immunoSEQ Assay, a bias-controlled multiplex PCR. Per the authors' processing: The number of nucleated cells in each sample was estimated from the amplification of reference gene primers within the assay. Sequence reads were collapsed and filtered to measure the absolute abundance of every unique TCRbeta CDR3 rearrangement. Productive Simpson clonality was computed per sample as the square root of Simpson's diversity index over productive rearrangements. Not all clones reach the TCRdb copy of this immuneACCESS table, which keeps in-frame sequences only. Checked studies attribute under half of the gap to unresolved V genes and leave the rest unexplained. The DNA gave D and trimming, while V, J and clone size come from that table. This sample holds 200,000 to 250,000 clones; over 80% were observed only once. The ten largest clones represent just over 0.85% of the sample.

In the prospective study, participants were about 18 to 95 years old, resided in under 30 geographic areas of the United States, and were enrolled through a virtual design. To assign participants to cohorts, the prospective study relied on clinical history that participants themselves reported in a screening survey and a study questionnaire. A participant counted as exposed if, within 2 weeks of entering the study, that participant had been in contact with someone who had a PCR-confirmed or clinician-diagnosed COVID-19 case. Mobile phlebotomists in the prospective study collected whole blood, serum and a nasopharyngeal or oropharyngeal swab from every participant. Participants in the prospective study had the option to provide additional blood draws and questionnaires over an approximately two-month period. Before DNA extraction, blood samples from the prospective study were shipped at room temperature or frozen.

What the research found in general, with its limitations: Clinical and demographic metadata were provided uncurated, with the amount varying by source and participant.

V and J lose 7 bases and 7 bases, and a span of 17 bases separates them. The CDR3 goes from the cysteine to the phenylalanine over 14 residues. Kept here is only the CDR3 DNA, which spans 42 bases and is read in frame from base 1. The germline V gene (reference sequence) gives CDR1 as LNHDA and CDR2 as SQIVND. The chain is assembled from TRBV19 and TRBJ1-5, and TRBD1 may be the D gene, going by 6 matching bases. This receptor was obtained from a man aged 50-60 years who had been exposed to COVID-19. The specimen sequenced was PBMCs or T cells enriched from blood (not recorded which). The bases read TGTGCCAGTAATGTCAGGGGAGTAGGGCAGCCCCAGCATTTT. Translated, it gives CASNVRGVGQPQHF.